These T cell receptor beta chains were read from a single sample in a study of blood T cells in healthy people across ages. TCRdb reprocessed the 5' RACE reads via MiXCR and lists one record per CDR3 protein. The sample holds under 850,000 distinct CDR3 sequences, 35% to 40% seen once. Source material: blood. These receptors were obtained from a man between 18 and 35 years old in good health. CDR3s include the opening cysteine and the closing phenylalanine or tryptophan. Fields, in order: J gene, clone size, D gene, V gene, CDR3 DNA, CDR3 protein. D genes are given only for firm matches. The listing skips clone size in some rows; elsewhere it reads once, few, many or a size class.

TRBJ2-3,once,NA,TRBV12-3/TRBV12-4,TGTGCCAGACAGAGCACAGATACGCAGTATTTT,CARQSTDTQYF
TRBJ2-5,few,NA,TRBV11-2,TGTGCCAGCAGCTCACCAGACTGGGAGACCCAGTACTTC,CASSSPDWETQYF
TRBJ2-7,NA,NA,TRBV7-7,TGTGCCAGCAGGAGGAAAGCAGGGGCTGCTAATTCCTACGAGCAGTACTTC,CASRRKAGAANSYEQYF
TRBJ2-7,many,NA,TRBV20-1,TGCAGTGCTGGTGACAGGACGAGCTCCTACGAGCAGTACTTC,CSAGDRTSSYEQYF
TRBJ1-1,few,NA,TRBV29-1,TGCAGCGTCCCATCCTTGGGGGGCTCTGAAGCTTTCTTT,CSVPSLGGSEAFF
TRBJ2-6,few,TRBD1,TRBV3-1,TGTGCCAGCAGCCAAAAGGGACAGTCCTTAAGGCATGGGGCCAACGTCCTGACTTTC,CASSQKGQSLRHGANVLTF
TRBJ1-4,NA,NA,TRBV14,TGTGCCAGCAGCCAGACGACAGAGGCCCGGGGTGAAAAACTGTTTTTT,CASSQTTEARGEKLFF
TRBJ1-2,NA,NA,TRBV12-3/TRBV12-4,TGTGCCAGCAGTTTTGGGGACAAGGGGCAGGGCTACACCTTC,CASSFGDKGQGYTF
TRBJ2-1,few,NA,TRBV7-3,TGTGCCAGCAGCTTAGGCATGACTCAGGATCAGTTCTTC,CASSLGMTQDQFF
TRBJ1-4,many,TRBD1,TRBV12-3/TRBV12-4,TGTGCCAGCAGAAACAGGGGAACTAATGAAAAACTGTTTTTT,CASRNRGTNEKLFF
TRBJ2-7,NA,TRBD1,TRBV18,TGTGCCAGCTCACAAGACAGGGTCTCCGAGCAGTACTTC,CASSQDRVSEQYF
TRBJ2-5,many,NA,TRBV9,TGTGCCAGCAGCACATCCGGGGGGCGAGAGACCCAGTACTTC,CASSTSGGRETQYF
TRBJ1-1,few,NA,TRBV12-3/TRBV12-4,TGTGCCAGCAGTTTTGAAGGGCAGGTTGACACTGAAGCTTTCTTT,CASSFEGQVDTEAFF
TRBJ1-2,few,NA,TRBV20-1,TGCAGTGCTAGAGATCTCGGGGGCGCGGGTGGCTACACCTTC,CSARDLGGAGGYTF
TRBJ1-1,NA,NA,TRBV20-1,TGCAGTGCTAGCTCGCAAATGAACACTGGAGCTTTCTTT,CSASSQMNTGAFF
TRBJ2-3,few,TRBD2,TRBV20-1,TGCAGTGCTAGAGCCCTAGCGGGGGATGCAGATACGCAGTATTTT,CSARALAGDADTQYF
TRBJ2-7,NA,TRBD2,TRBV20-1,TGCAATGCTTCTAGCGGGGGGAACGTGTACGAGCAGTACTTC,CNASSGGNVYEQYF
TRBJ2-5,few,TRBD1,TRBV6-6,TGTGCCAGCAGTTACAACAGGGGAGTAGAGACCCAGTACTTC,CASSYNRGVETQYF
TRBJ2-5,NA,TRBD1,TRBV28,TGTGCCAGCAGCCCCCCGACAGGGGGCTTGGTTAAGACCCAGTACTTC,CASSPPTGGLVKTQYF
TRBJ1-1,NA,NA,TRBV10-3,TGTGCCATCACGTCAACCAGGGAGGAAACTGAAGCTTTCTTT,CAITSTREETEAFF
TRBJ1-4,few,NA,TRBV5-4,TGTGCCAGCAGCTTGGATGCCGGGACAACTAATGAAAAACTGTTTTTT,CASSLDAGTTNEKLFF
TRBJ2-3,many,NA,TRBV20-1,TGCAGTGCTAGAGACGGACGTGGACATACGCAGTATTTT,CSARDGRGHTQYF
TRBJ2-1,few,NA,TRBV20-1,TGCAGTGCTAGAGAAGGGGGGGGGGCCCTTTTCAATGAGCAGTTCTTC,CSAREGGGALFNEQFF
TRBJ2-4,few,NA,TRBV2,TGTGCCAGCGGGGGGGCCCTCACAGCCAAAAACATTCAGTACTTC,CASGGALTAKNIQYF
TRBJ2-7,NA,NA,TRBV6-2/TRBV6-3,TGTGCCAGCGGGTGGCTTTCCTACGAGCAGTACTTC,CASGWLSYEQYF
TRBJ1-3,NA,NA,TRBV12-3/TRBV12-4,TGTGCCAGCAGTTTAGTTCTGGGCAGCTACATGGAAAACACCATATATTTT,CASSLVLGSYMENTIYF
TRBJ1-2,many,NA,TRBV29-1,TGCAGCGGGGGACCCGATGGCTACACCTTC,CSGGPDGYTF
TRBJ2-5,few,NA,TRBV27,TGTGCCAGCAGTTTATTGGGCAGGGCGGTTCCGGAGACCCAGTACTTC,CASSLLGRAVPETQYF
TRBJ1-2,NA,NA,TRBV20-1,TGCAGTGCGTCCGACAGCCCAAGAAAGGGCTACACCTTC,CSASDSPRKGYTF
TRBJ2-3,few,NA,TRBV20-1,TGCAGTGCTAGAGACGGGGGGCGCACAGATACGCAGTATTTT,CSARDGGRTDTQYF
TRBJ1-2,few,NA,TRBV6-6,TGTGCCAGCAGTTCCTCTGGCAGGGCCATCGATTATGGCTGCACCTTC,CASSSSGRAIDYGCTF
TRBJ1-1,few,NA,TRBV29-1,TGCAGCGTTGAATTCCGGTTGAACACTGAAGCTTTCTTT,CSVEFRLNTEAFF
TRBJ2-1,NA,NA,TRBV20-1,TGCAGTGCTAGAAAAGTGTTAGTTACCTTCAATGAGCAGTTCTTC,CSARKVLVTFNEQFF
TRBJ2-1,many,TRBD2,TRBV20-1,TGCAGTGCTAGAGATCTTAGCGGGGGGGATGGTGAGCAGTTCTTC,CSARDLSGGDGEQFF
TRBJ2-5,NA,TRBD1,TRBV18,TGTGCCAGCTCCAAAGGGGGCCAAATTCAGTACTTC,CASSKGGQIQYF
TRBJ1-2,few,NA,TRBV7-2,TGTGCCAGCAGCTTATCTGGACGGTCTGGCTACACCTTC,CASSLSGRSGYTF
TRBJ2-1,NA,NA,TRBV6-2/TRBV6-3,TGTGCCAGCAGTCCCCCCAGGGGGGAGAGCTATGAGCAGTTCTTC,CASSPPRGESYEQFF
TRBJ1-5,once,NA,TRBV20-1,TGCAGTGCCAAGACGGGGAGACAAGAGCAGCCCCAGCATTTT,CSAKTGRQEQPQHF
TRBJ2-5,few,TRBD2,TRBV20-1,TGCAGTGCGGGTAGCGGGGGGGGCGTACAAGAGACCCAGTACTTC,CSAGSGGGVQETQYF
TRBJ2-7,many,TRBD1,TRBV12-3/TRBV12-4,TGTGCCAGCAGTCCCCTTGACAGGGGTTCCCGCTACGAGCAGTACTTC,CASSPLDRGSRYEQYF
TRBJ2-5,NA,TRBD2,TRBV2,TGTGCCAGCCTCGGGGGGGAACAAGAGACCCAGTACTTC,CASLGGEQETQYF
TRBJ2-4,once,TRBD2,TRBV20-1,TGCAGTGCTAGAAGGCTAGCGGGAGAAGTGACCAAAAACATTCAGTACTTC,CSARRLAGEVTKNIQYF
TRBJ2-3,NA,NA,TRBV20-1,TGCAGTGCTAGAGAAGTGGCGGAAGGGGATACGCAGTATTTT,CSAREVAEGDTQYF
TRBJ2-3,few,TRBD2,TRBV7-2,TGTGCCAGCACCCTAACCCCAAAGAGTAGCGGGGGGTCAGATACGCAGTATTTT,CASTLTPKSSGGSDTQYF
TRBJ2-5,few,TRBD2,TRBV27,TGTGCCAGCAGTTTATCGGGGGGGAGGCAGTACTTC,CASSLSGGRQYF
TRBJ1-2,few,NA,TRBV20-1,TGCAGTGCTGACCCCGATGGGCCAAATGGCTACACCTTC,CSADPDGPNGYTF
TRBJ2-5,NA,TRBD1,TRBV28,TGTGCCAGCAGCCCGGACAGGGATGGTTGGTACTTC,CASSPDRDGWYF
TRBJ1-1,few,TRBD1,TRBV6-5,TGTGCCAGCAGTTACTCGCGGGACAGTGAGAACACTGAAGCTTTCTTT,CASSYSRDSENTEAFF
TRBJ2-7,once,NA,TRBV7-9,TGTGCCAGCAGCCACGACAAGACCTACGAGCAGTACTTC,CASSHDKTYEQYF
TRBJ1-1,NA,NA,TRBV18,TGTGCCAGCTCACCGACCTCGTATAACACTGAAGCTTTCTTT,CASSPTSYNTEAFF
TRBJ1-1,NA,NA,TRBV20-1,TGCAGTGCTAGCTGGCAGAACACTGAAGCTTTCTTT,CSASWQNTEAFF
TRBJ1-4,many,NA,TRBV14,TGTGCCAGCAGCCATCTCACAGGATTGGGTAATGAAAAACTGTTTTTT,CASSHLTGLGNEKLFF
TRBJ1-5,NA,NA,TRBV12-3/TRBV12-4,TGTGCCAGCAGTGTAAGCCCAAGACAGCCCCAGCATTTT,CASSVSPRQPQHF
TRBJ2-5,few,TRBD1,TRBV7-2,TGTGCCAGCAGCCCTGGACAGGGGGTAGAGACCCAGTACTTC,CASSPGQGVETQYF
TRBJ2-4,NA,NA,TRBV19,TGTGCCAGTAGTATAAGTAGCTTAGCCAAAAACATTCAGTACTTC,CASSISSLAKNIQYF
TRBJ1-2,NA,NA,TRBV20-1,TGCAGTGCTAGGCGGGACACTGAGGGGTATGGCTACACCTTC,CSARRDTEGYGYTF
TRBJ1-2,NA,NA,TRBV6-5,TGTGCCAGCAGTCTACGCAGGCTGGGGTATGGCTACACCTTC,CASSLRRLGYGYTF
TRBJ2-5,NA,TRBD2,TRBV20-1,TGCAGTGCTAGAGTCGAACTAGCGTCGGGTACCCAGTACTTC,CSARVELASGTQYF
TRBJ2-1,many,TRBD2,TRBV29-1,TGCAGCGTGCGGACTAGCGGGGGGATAAGTGAGCAGTTCTTC,CSVRTSGGISEQFF
TRBJ2-7,few,NA,TRBV19,TGTGCCAGTAGTATCAAGTCGATGCAGTACTTC,CASSIKSMQYF